Sequencing of this TCR beta chain was carried out in a study of tumor-infiltrating lymphocytes in primary liver carcinoma (dated by TCRdb to 2017 to 2019). Notes on the research overall: Between November 2015 and early 2016, about five patients in China with histopathologically diagnosed primary liver carcinoma had their tumors surgically resected. Technical replicate repertoires showed high reproducibility, with mean shared-clone rates about 0.91 and correlation coefficients above 0.98. Of the five patients (three men and two women, aged 30 to 69 years), four had hepatocellular carcinoma and one had combined HCC and intrahepatic cholangiocarcinoma. A total of 35 or so specimens from 5 patients went through TCRbeta repertoire sequencing, namely 25 tumor regions, 5 adjacent noncancerous liver tissues and 5 peripheral blood samples. The five patients had tumors of stage T1-T3 N0M0, with maximum diameters ranging from about 4 to 11 cm. Each sample produced roughly 3.65 to 7.13 million productive TCRbeta reads, and read depth showed no significant difference between tissue types. TCRbeta repertoire sequencing, expression microarrays and whole-exome sequencing were combined in the study across five regions of each liver tumor, with adjacent normal tissue and blood also included. Broader findings and caveats from the paper: Consistent with antigen-driven expansion, pairs of tumor regions showed higher repertoire overlap (mean around 36%) than either tumor-adjacent pairs (approximately 17%) or tumor-blood pairs (around 14%). Only a few patients were included in the study, and the authors note that the findings should be validated in a larger study. Bulk unsorted samples precluded comparing CD4+ and CD8+ T cell repertoires. Because sequencing covered only the TCR beta chain and unpaired alpha chains were not captured, true repertoire diversity is likely underestimated. The top 250 clones made up a significantly larger repertoire fraction in tumors than in blood (p = 0.039).

TCRbeta-specific cDNA was reverse-transcribed from approximately 460 ng total RNA using a constant-region primer and ProtoScript II reverse transcriptase. Construction of the TCRbeta libraries relied on three nested rounds of multiplex PCR, following a slightly modified ARM-PCR procedure. The first two PCR rounds used multiplex TRBV1-TRBV30 forward primers with a Cbeta reverse primer, each for 10 cycles. Sample barcodes and Illumina adapters were attached in a final 25-cycle PCR using Deep VentR polymerase. Before sequencing, amplicons between 200 and 500 bp were purified from gel using a QIAquick gel extraction kit. An Illumina HiSeq 2500 was used to sequence the TCRbeta amplicons with 250-bp paired-end reads. The study's own analysis went as follows. Trimmomatic v0.33 was used to quality-trim the reads, and FLASH v1.2.11 was used to merge paired reads so that full CDR3 sequences could be recovered. V, D and J germline segments were assigned to the rearranged TCRbeta sequences by MiGEC v1.2.1b. VDJtools v1.0.0 computed clonotype statistics and Shannon-Wiener diversity indices. To reduce sampling bias, subsequent analyses other than the diversity analysis used only the 250 most abundant clonotypes in each sample. TCRdb applied fastp at Q25 and MiXCR to the public reads, then kept only in-frame beta chains. Rows merge per CDR3 protein into single entries with the most common DNA and genes. The V and J calls come from TCRdb's annotation, not from the publication. This sample holds fewer than 400,000 distinct CDR3 sequences; about 62% were observed only once. The top ten clones comprise roughly 10% of the sample.

The CDR3 spans 14 residues, from the cysteine through the phenylalanine. Only the CDR3 DNA is retained, 42 bases long and in frame from the first base. About this clonotype: Its antigen remains undetermined. A much more abundant neighbour one base away suggests this may be a read error.

RNA from unsorted whole blood was extracted with TRIzol reagent, and germline DNA was obtained with the DNeasy Blood & Tissue kit. At the time of sampling, the patients were treatment-naive and had chronic HBV infection. Approximately 3.9 milliliters of peripheral blood were collected into K2EDTA tubes before surgery. The rearranged segments are TRBV12-3 or TRBV12-4 and TRBJ2-7, and 9 junction bases match TRBD1. The receptor comes from a man aged 35 to 55 with primary liver carcinoma and hepatitis B virus infection. The source material was peripheral blood. At the DNA level, the sequence is TGTGCCAGCCGAGGGACAGGGACTACCTACGGGCAGTACTTC. It translates as CASRGTGTTYGQYF.